This T cell receptor beta chain was observed in a study of blood T cell repertoires in COVID-19. The assay was immunoSEQ multiplex PCR, and TCRdb's table has in-frame clones only and misses some. This sample yields approximately 230,000 clones, of which roughly 79% are seen a single time; roughly 15% belongs to the top ten. The V gene lost 1 base and the J gene lost 6 bases, with 12 bases spanning the gap. The CDR3 loop spans 13 amino acids. Germline CDR1 GTSNPN, CDR2 SVGIG (reference sequence). This clone was detected only once. Participant age was about 18 to 89 years, and participants resided in approximately 24 US areas.

The chain combines TRBV30 with TRBJ1-2, with a possible D match to TRBD1 (5 bases). The sample comprised PBMCs or T cells enriched from blood (not recorded which). This clonotype was sampled from a man aged 35 to 55 who had recovered from COVID-19. The CDR3 reads CAWSGSTANGYTF. The CDR3 DNA follows: TGTGCCTGGAGTGGATCGACAGCGAATGGCTACACCTTC.